The 14 T cell receptor beta chains listed next were all sequenced from one sample in a study of PD-1 blockade in classical Hodgkin lymphoma. Sample time point: cycle 4 day 1 (C4D1), after 6 weeks of nivolumab. All patients experienced relapse after autologous stem cell transplantation, and brentuximab vedotin exposure was variable. Using immunoSEQ multiplex PCR, the repertoire was profiled, and TCRdb retains in-frame clones only, with some absent. The sample shows 99,000 or so clones, about 92% of them seen only once. This material consisted of peripheral blood mononuclear cells (PBMCs), taken before the fourth cycle of nivolumab. The receptors here all came from a human donor with classical Hodgkin lymphoma.

This clone was detected once. The chain employs TRBV11-2 and TRBJ2-6; possible D gene TRBD1, 6 bases. The V and J ends lost 5 bases and 0 bases respectively, with 17 bases between them. The CDR3 extends over 18 amino acids. CDR1 SGHAT and CDR2 FQNNGV come from the germline V gene. CDR3 nucleotide sequence: TGTGCCAGCAGCCACGTCCGACAGGACAACTCTGGGGCCAACGTCCTGACTTTC. This gives the protein CASSHVRQDNSGANVLTF.

The genes are TRBV5-3 and TRBJ1-1; D is ambiguous. TRBV5-3 qualifies as an ORF whose function is uncertain. V lost 3 bases to trimming and J lost 0 bases, with 21 bases between them. The CDR3 is 18 amino acids. CDR3 region: CARSCTEVGGIMNTEAFF. Here the CDR3 DNA reads TGTGCCAGAAGCTGCACTGAAGTCGGAGGAATAATGAACACTGAAGCTTTCTTT.

This clone was detected a few times. The chain employs TRBV6-5 and TRBJ1-2, with D unclear. The CDR3 has 13 amino acids. Germline CDR1 MNHEY, CDR2 SVGAGI. Trimming took 5 bases from V and 8 from J, leaving 15 bases between them. The CDR3 coding sequence is TGTGCCAGCAGTCCCGATGATATTCGGGGCTACACCTTC. This codes for CASSPDDIRGYTF.

The chain carries TRBV30 and TRBJ2-7; the match to TRBD2 covers 8 bases. Germline V CDR1 and CDR2: GTSNPN, SVGIG (reference sequence). The CDR3 extends over 11 amino acids. The junction had 3 bases not matched to a gene; V was cut back by 6 bases and J by 5 bases. The CDR3 coding sequence is TGTGCCTGCGGGAGGGCCCACGAGCAGTACTTC. Its protein product is CACGRAHEQYF.

The chain is built from TRBV28 and TRBJ1-5; D unclear. The CDR3 loop spans 18 amino acids. Between the trimmed V and J ends, which lost 3 bases and 0 bases, there was a span of 18 bases. The V gene's germline CDR1 is MDHEN and CDR2 SYDVKM. CDR3 amino acids: CASSFLNTLEYSNQPQHF. The DNA for the CDR3 is TGTGCCAGCAGTTTTTTAAACACGCTGGAGTATAGCAATCAGCCCCAGCATTTT.

The CDR3, as DNA: TGCAGCGCCAGACAGGGGGCAACTGAAGCTTTCTTT. The encoded protein is CSARQGATEAFF. V usage is TRBV29-1 and J usage is TRBJ1-1; 10 bases are a match to TRBD1. With V trimmed by 7 bases and J by 5 bases, 4 bases remained unmatched. Germline V lookup: CDR1 SQVTM, CDR2 ANQGSEA. The CDR3 loop spans 12 amino acids.

The chain joins TRBV7-2 to TRBJ1-4; D is uncertain. V lost 4 bases and J lost 7, with 10 bases in between. The CDR3 is made up of 13 amino acids. From germline, CDR1 is SGHTA and CDR2 FQGNSA. CDR3 DNA: TGTGCCAGCAGCTCCCTCTATGGTGAAAAACTGTTTTTT. Its protein is CASSSLYGEKLFF. The variable domain in full, completed from reference TRBV7-2 and TRBJ1-4, reads GAGVSQSPSNKVTEKGKDVELRCDPISGHTALYWYRQSLGQGLEFLIYFQGNSAPDKSGLPSDRFSAERTGGSVSTLTIQRTQQEDSAVYLCASSSLYGEKLFFGSGTQLSVL.

DNA for the CDR3: TGTGCCAGCAGCCCACAGGGTACGGGGGATTACGAGCAGTACTTC. This gives the protein CASSPQGTGDYEQYF. The rearrangement joins TRBV9 to TRBJ2-7; TRBD1 or TRBD2 may be the D gene (6 bases each). The ends were cut back, 4 bases at V and 4 bases at J, with 18 bases in the middle. This CDR3 contains 15 residues. Germline loops: CDR1 SGDLS, CDR2 YYNGEE.

The chain links TRBV6-1 to TRBJ1-4; D uncertain. Per the germline V gene, CDR1 is MNHNS and CDR2 is SASEGT. The CDR3 contains 14 residues. Trimming took off 5 bases at V and 0 bases at J, with 7 bases between the two ends. The CDR3 is CASSLTSTNEKLFF. The CDR3 coding sequence is TGTGCCAGCAGTTTAACCTCAACTAATGAAAAACTGTTTTTT.

The rearrangement links TRBV7-2 to TRBJ2-7; 8 bases agree with TRBD2. Germline-derived CDR1 and CDR2 are SGHTA and FQGNSA. V lost 5 bases and J lost 4; bases outside the gene matches: 7. The CDR3 covers 14 residues. The CDR3 protein is CASSPTSGRYEQYF. For the CDR3, the DNA is TGTGCCAGCAGCCCTACTAGCGGCCGGTACGAGCAGTACTTC.

This clone was counted ten times or more. The V gene is TRBV5-6, the J gene TRBJ1-5; D is ambiguous. This CDR3 is built from 14 residues. V was trimmed by 1 base and J by 4 bases, leaving 9 bases between them. CDR1 is SGHDT, CDR2 YYEEEE, per germline. CDR3: CASSLSEVNQPQHF. CDR3 nucleotides: TGTGCCAGCAGCTTGTCGGAGGTTAATCAGCCCCAGCATTTT.

The V and J genes are TRBV9 and TRBJ1-1; a possible D gene is TRBD1 (5 bases). Germline V gene sequence: CDR1 SGDLS, CDR2 YYNGEE. With 6 bases removed from V and 0 bases from J, the gap between germline ends came to 9 bases. This CDR3 contains 13 residues. CDR3 region: CASKGRVNTEAFF. Written as DNA, the CDR3 is TGTGCCAGCAAAGGCAGGGTGAACACTGAAGCTTTCTTT.

There are a few counts of this clone. V and J are TRBV28 and TRBJ1-5; D ambiguous. V lost 2 bases, J lost 4 bases, and 18 bases lay in between. CDR1 and CDR2 (germline): MDHEN, SYDVKM. The CDR3 has 17 residues. The DNA of the CDR3 is TGTGCCAGCAGTTTAGCCCCCCGTGGAGTAAGTAATCAGCCCCAGCATTTT. Its protein is CASSLAPRGVSNQPQHF.

The CDR3 region has the DNA TGCGCCAGCAGCTTGGGTCCAGCGGCGAACACCGGGGAGCTGTTTTTT. Its translation is CASSLGPAANTGELFF. The chain is built from TRBV5-1 and TRBJ2-2; D is perhaps TRBD2 (5 bases). V was clipped by 0 bases and J by 0 bases, with 9 bases between them. The CDR3 runs to 16 residues. Germline V gives CDR1 SGHRS, CDR2 YFSETQ.